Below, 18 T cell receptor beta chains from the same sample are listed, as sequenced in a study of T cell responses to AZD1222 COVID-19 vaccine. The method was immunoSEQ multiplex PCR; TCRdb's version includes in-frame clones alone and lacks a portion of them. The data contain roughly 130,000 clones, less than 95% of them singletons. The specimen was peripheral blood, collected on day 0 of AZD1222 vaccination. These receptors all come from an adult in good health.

DNA of the CDR3: TGTGCCAGTAGTCAATCGGCAGATACGCAGTATTTT. Protein: CASSQSADTQYF. The chain links TRBV19 to TRBJ2-3; D remains unclear. Germline assignment: CDR1 LNHDA and CDR2 SQIVND (reference sequence). The CDR3 extends over 12 amino acids. Trimming took 5 bases from V and 4 from J, leaving 7 bases between them. The full variable domain, its missing parts supplied by reference TRBV19 and TRBJ2-3, is DGGITQSPKYLFRKEGQNVTLSCEQNLNHDAMYWYRQDPGQGLRLIYYSQIVNDFQKGDIAEGYSVSREKKESFPLTVTSAQKNPTAFYLCASSQSADTQYFGPGTRLTVL.

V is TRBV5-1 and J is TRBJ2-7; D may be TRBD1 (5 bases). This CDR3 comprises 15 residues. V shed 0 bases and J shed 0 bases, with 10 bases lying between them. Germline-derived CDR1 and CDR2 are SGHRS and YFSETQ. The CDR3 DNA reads TGCGCCAGCAGCTTGGGTCCCGACAGCTCCTACGAGCAGTACTTC. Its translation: CASSLGPDSSYEQYF.

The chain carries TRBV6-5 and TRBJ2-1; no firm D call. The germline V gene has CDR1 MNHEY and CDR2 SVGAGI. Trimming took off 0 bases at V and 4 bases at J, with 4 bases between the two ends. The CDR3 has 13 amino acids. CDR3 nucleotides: TGTGCCAGCAGTTACTCCCCTTACAATGAGCAGTTCTTC. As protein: CASSYSPYNEQFF.

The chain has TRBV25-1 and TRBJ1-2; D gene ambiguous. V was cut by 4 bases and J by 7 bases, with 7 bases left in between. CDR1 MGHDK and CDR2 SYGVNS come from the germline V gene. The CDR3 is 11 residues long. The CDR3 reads CASSALSGYTF. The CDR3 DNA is TGTGCCAGCAGTGCCCTCTCTGGCTACACCTTC.

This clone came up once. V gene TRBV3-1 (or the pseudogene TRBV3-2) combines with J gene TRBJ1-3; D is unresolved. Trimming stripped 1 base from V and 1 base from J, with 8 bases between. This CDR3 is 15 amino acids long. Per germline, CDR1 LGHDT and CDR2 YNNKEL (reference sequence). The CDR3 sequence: CASSQGTRSGNTIYF. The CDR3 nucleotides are TGTGCCAGCAGCCAAGGGACCAGATCTGGAAACACCATATATTTT.

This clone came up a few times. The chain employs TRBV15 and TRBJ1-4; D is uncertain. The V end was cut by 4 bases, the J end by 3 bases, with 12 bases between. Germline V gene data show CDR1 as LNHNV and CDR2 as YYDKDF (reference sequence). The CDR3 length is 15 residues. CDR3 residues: CATSTEGDSNEKLFF. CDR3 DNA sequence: TGTGCCACCAGCACTGAGGGAGATTCTAATGAAAAACTGTTTTTT.

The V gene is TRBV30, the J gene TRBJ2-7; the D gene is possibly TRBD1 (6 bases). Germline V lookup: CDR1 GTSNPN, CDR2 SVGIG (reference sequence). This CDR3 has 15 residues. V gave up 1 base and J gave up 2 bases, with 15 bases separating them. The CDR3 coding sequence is TGTGCCTGGAGTGAAGGTTACAGGGATCCCTACGAGCAGTACTTC. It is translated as CAWSEGYRDPYEQYF.

The CDR3 DNA reads TGTGCCAGCAGCGTAGAAGGGGGCGCAGGGTTATTCACTGAAGCTTTCTTT. Translating gives CASSVEGGAGLFTEAFF. The chain employs TRBV9 and TRBJ1-1; TRBD1 matches 7 bases. CDR3 size: 17 residues. Germline CDR1 is SGDLS and CDR2 is YYNGEE. The V gene end was trimmed by 0 bases and the J gene end by 4 bases; junction bases not matched to a gene: 12.

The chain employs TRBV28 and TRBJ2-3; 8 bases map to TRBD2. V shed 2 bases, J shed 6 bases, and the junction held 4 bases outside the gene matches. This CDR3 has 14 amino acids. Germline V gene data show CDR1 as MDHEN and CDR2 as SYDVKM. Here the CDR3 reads CASSLRASGDTQYF. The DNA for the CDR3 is TGTGCCAGCAGTTTAAGGGCTAGCGGGGATACGCAGTATTTT.

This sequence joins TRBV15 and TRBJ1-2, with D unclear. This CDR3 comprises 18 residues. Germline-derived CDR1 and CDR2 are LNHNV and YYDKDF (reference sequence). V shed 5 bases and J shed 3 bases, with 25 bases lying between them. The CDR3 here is CATSPHRYGVGSYYGYTF. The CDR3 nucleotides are TGTGCCACCAGCCCTCACCGTTATGGCGTCGGAAGTTACTATGGCTACACCTTC. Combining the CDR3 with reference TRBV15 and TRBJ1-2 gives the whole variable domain DAMVIQNPRYQVTQFGKPVTLSCSQTLNHNVMYWYQQKSSQAPKLLFHYYDKDFNNEADTPDNFQSRRPNTSFCFLDIRSPGLGDTAMYLCATSPHRYGVGSYYGYTFGSGTRLTVV.

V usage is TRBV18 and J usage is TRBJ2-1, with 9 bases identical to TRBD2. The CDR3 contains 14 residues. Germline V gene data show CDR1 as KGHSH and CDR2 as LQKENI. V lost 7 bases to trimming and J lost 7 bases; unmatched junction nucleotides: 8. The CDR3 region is CASFPGLAYNEQFF. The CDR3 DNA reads TGTGCCAGCTTCCCGGGACTAGCATATAATGAGCAGTTCTTC.

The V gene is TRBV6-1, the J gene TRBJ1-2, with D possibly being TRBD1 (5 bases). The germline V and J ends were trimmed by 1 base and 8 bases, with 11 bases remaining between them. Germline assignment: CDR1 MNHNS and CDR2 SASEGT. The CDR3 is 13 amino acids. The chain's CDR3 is CASSEESGAGYTF. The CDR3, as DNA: TGTGCCAGCAGTGAAGAAAGTGGGGCCGGCTACACCTTC.

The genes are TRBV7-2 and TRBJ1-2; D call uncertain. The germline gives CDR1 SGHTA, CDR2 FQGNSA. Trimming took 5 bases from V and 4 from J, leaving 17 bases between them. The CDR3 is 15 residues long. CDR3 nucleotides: TGTGCCAGCAGCCCACATACGTCAGAGACCTATGGCTACACCTTC. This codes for CASSPHTSETYGYTF.

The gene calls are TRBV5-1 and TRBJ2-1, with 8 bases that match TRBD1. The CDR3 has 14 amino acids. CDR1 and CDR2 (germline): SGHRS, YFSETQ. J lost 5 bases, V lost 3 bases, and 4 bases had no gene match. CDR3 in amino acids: CASSWDRRDNEQFF. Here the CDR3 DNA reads TGCGCCAGCAGCTGGGACAGGCGCGACAATGAGCAGTTCTTC.

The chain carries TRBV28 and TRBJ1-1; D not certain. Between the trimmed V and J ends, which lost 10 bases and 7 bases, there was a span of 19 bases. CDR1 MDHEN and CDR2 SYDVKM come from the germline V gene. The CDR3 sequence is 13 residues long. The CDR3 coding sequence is TGTGCCACCACCCGAGTTTCCCCGATTGAAGCTTTCTTT. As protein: CATTRVSPIEAFF.

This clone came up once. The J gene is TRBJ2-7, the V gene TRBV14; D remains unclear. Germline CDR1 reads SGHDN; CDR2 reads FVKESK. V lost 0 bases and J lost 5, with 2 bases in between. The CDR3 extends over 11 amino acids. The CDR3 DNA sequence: TGTGCCAGCAGCCAAGAGGACGAGCAGTACTTC. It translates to CASSQEDEQYF.

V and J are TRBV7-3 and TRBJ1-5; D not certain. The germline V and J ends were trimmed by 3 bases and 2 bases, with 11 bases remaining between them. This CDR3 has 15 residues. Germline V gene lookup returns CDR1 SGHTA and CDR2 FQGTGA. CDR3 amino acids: CASSFGRDGNQPQHF. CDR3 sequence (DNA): TGTGCCAGCAGCTTTGGGAGGGATGGCAATCAGCCCCAGCATTTT.

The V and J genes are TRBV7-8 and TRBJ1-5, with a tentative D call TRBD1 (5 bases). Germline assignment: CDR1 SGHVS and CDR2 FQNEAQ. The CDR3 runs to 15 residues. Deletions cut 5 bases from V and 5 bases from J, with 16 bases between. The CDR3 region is CASSPEEGIYQPQHF. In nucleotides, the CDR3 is TGTGCCAGCAGCCCGGAGGAGGGGATATATCAGCCCCAGCATTTT.